Presented here are 27 T cell receptor beta chains from one specimen sequenced in a study of T cells after yellow fever vaccination. MiXCR, applied by TCRdb to the 5' RACE reads, yields one record per CDR3 protein. The sample has about 360,000 distinct CDR3 sequences; over 5% are singletons. The source was PBMCs, collected 5 days after the yellow fever booster vaccination. All receptors derive from a man in his thirties or forties who received the YFV17D yellow fever vaccine.

The J gene is TRBJ2-5, the V gene TRBV11-2; D possibly uses TRBD1 or TRBD2 (5 bases each). V lost 1 base to trimming and J lost 4 bases, with 16 bases between them. The CDR3 runs 16 residues. Germline V gene sequence: CDR1 SGHAT, CDR2 FQNNGV. CDR3 residues: CASSLGPGPKGETQYF. In DNA, the CDR3 is TGTGCCAGCAGCTTAGGTCCGGGACCGAAGGGAGAGACCCAGTACTTC.

The sample holds many counts of this clonotype. The chain employs TRBV12-3 or TRBV12-4 and TRBJ2-1, with 9 bases fitting TRBD1. V was clipped by 7 bases and J by 8 bases; unmatched bases: 15. This CDR3 is 16 amino acids long. The DNA for the CDR3 is TGTGCCAGCACCGCGCGGTGGGACAGGGATTTCGATGAGCAGTTCTTC. Residues: CASTARWDRDFDEQFF.

This clonotype has just a few counts. This rearrangement joins TRBV7-2 to TRBJ2-3; D is undetermined. The CDR3 contains 16 residues. Trimming removed 2 bases from V and 0 bases from J, with 12 bases in between. Germline assignment: CDR1 SGHTA and CDR2 FQGNSA. This chain's CDR3 is CASSLRWAVSTDTQYF. The CDR3 DNA follows: TGTGCCAGCAGCTTACGGTGGGCAGTTAGCACAGATACGCAGTATTTT.

This clonotype was picked up many times. The chain employs TRBV7-3 and TRBJ2-1; 10 bases fit TRBD2. V gave up 5 bases and J gave up 4 bases; unmatched junction bases: 5. Per germline, CDR1 SGHTA and CDR2 FQGTGA. This CDR3 contains 15 residues. In nucleotides, the CDR3 is TGTGCCAGCAGCATTGGACTAGCGGATTACAATGAGCAGTTCTTC. This sequence encodes CASSIGLADYNEQFF.

The rearrangement uses TRBV11-2 and TRBJ2-5; the D call may be TRBD1 or TRBD2 (5 bases each). CDR1 and CDR2 (germline): SGHAT, FQNNGV. V shed 3 bases and J shed 5 bases, with 25 bases lying between them. This CDR3 region has 18 residues. CDR3 coding DNA: TGTGCCAGCAGCTTTCCGAGGGGAATCAGCGGAGGCGGCGAGACCCAGTACTTC. It is translated as CASSFPRGISGGGETQYF.

The V call is TRBV2, the J call TRBJ2-1, with TRBD2 as a possible D gene (5 bases). Germline V lookup: CDR1 SNHLY, CDR2 FYNNEI. The V gene lost 9 bases and the J gene lost 3 bases, with 15 bases spanning the gap. This CDR3 is built from 14 residues. CDR3 nucleotide sequence: TGTGCCAGTGGACTGGCGAACCTCTACAATGAGCAGTTCTTC. As protein: CASGLANLYNEQFF.

The chain recombines TRBV30 with TRBJ2-7, with D perhaps TRBD2 (6 bases). The ends were cut back, 0 bases at V and 5 bases at J, with 14 bases in the middle. The CDR3 consists of 14 residues. The germline V gene has CDR1 GTSNPN and CDR2 SVGIG (reference sequence). Written as DNA, the CDR3 is TGTGCCTGGAGTGTGTTGGGGGAGGTCGACGAGCAGTACTTC. Its protein is CAWSVLGEVDEQYF.

This clonotype was counted ten times or more. The chain is built from TRBV29-1 and TRBJ2-1; D could derive from TRBD1 or TRBD2 (6 bases each). Germline values: CDR1 SQVTM, CDR2 ANQGSEA. The CDR3 contains 12 residues. CDR3 DNA sequence: TGCAGAGAGGAGGGGGCCTACAATGAGCAGTTCTTC. Protein product: CREEGAYNEQFF.

This clonotype was counted ten times or more. The chain uses TRBV7-6 and TRBJ2-2, with 8 bases matching TRBD1. The CDR3 consists of 14 residues. V gave up 4 bases and J gave up 6 bases; unmatched junction bases: 4. CDR1 and CDR2 (germline): SGHVS, FNYEAQ. The CDR3 DNA reads TGTGCCAGCAGCTCAGGGGGCCGGGCCGGGGAGCTGTTTTTT. Translation: CASSSGGRAGELFF.

About this clonotype itself: This clone may be a read error of a much larger clone one base away. This chain links TRBV5-1 with TRBJ2-7; D is unclear. The CDR3 has 16 residues. Germline V CDR1 and CDR2: SGHRS, YFSETQ. CDR3 nucleotides: TGCGTCAGCAGCTTGGACCTCGATCCCAAAGTCTACGAGCAGTACTTC. Protein: CVSSLDLDPKVYEQYF.

This clonotype appeared many times. V and J are TRBV10-3 and TRBJ2-7; TRBD1 or TRBD2 may be the D gene (5 bases each). Trimming took 6 bases from V and 2 from J, leaving 17 bases between them. CDR1 ENHRY and CDR2 SYGVKD come from the germline V gene. The CDR3 is 15 residues long. The CDR3 region has the DNA TGTGCCATCAGCATCGGGGCGGAGCCCCCCTACGAGCAGTACTTC. It yields the protein CAISIGAEPPYEQYF.

The chain combines TRBV2 with TRBJ2-5, with TRBD2 matching over 16 bases. CDR1 is SNHLY and CDR2 is FYNNEI in the germline V gene. The junction had 2 bases not matched to a gene; V was cut back by 6 bases and J by 4 bases. The CDR3 is 15 residues long. This CDR3 is CASRGTSGRGETQYF. CDR3 bases: TGTGCCAGCAGAGGGACTAGCGGGAGGGGAGAGACCCAGTACTTC.

The chain is built from TRBV18 and TRBJ2-1; D gene unclear. V was clipped by 3 bases and J by 5 bases, with 11 bases between them. This CDR3 is 14 amino acids long. Germline V CDR1 and CDR2: KGHSH, LQKENI. The CDR3 loop reads CASSPNSLDNEQFF. The CDR3 DNA reads TGTGCCAGCTCACCGAATAGCCTCGACAATGAGCAGTTCTTC.

The chain uses TRBV11-1 and TRBJ2-5; 9 bases align to TRBD2. After removal of 2 bases from V and 4 bases from J, the junction contained 17 bases not matched to a gene. The CDR3 runs 19 residues. The V gene's germline CDR1 is SGHAT and CDR2 FQDESV (reference sequence). Written as DNA, the CDR3 is TGTGCCAGCAGCTTAACTATTCGTCGGCGGGAGGGCCGAGGAGAGACCCAGTACTTC. Amino acid sequence: CASSLTIRRREGRGETQYF. The full variable domain, completed using reference TRBV11-1 and TRBJ2-5, is EAEVAQSPRYKITEKSQAVAFWCDPISGHATLYWYRQILGQGPELLVQFQDESVVDDSQLPKDRFSAERLKGVDSTLKIQPAELGDSAMYLCASSLTIRRREGRGETQYFGPGTRLLVL.

This clonotype was seen many times. The chain employs TRBV20-1 and TRBJ1-4; no clear D gene. The CDR3 extends over 15 amino acids. Germline V lookup: CDR1 DFQATT, CDR2 SNEGSKA (reference sequence). Trimming pared 0 bases from V and 3 bases from J, leaving 11 bases between. CDR3 DNA: TGCAGTGCTAGAGATGGTGGGCTGGCTAATGAAAAACTGTTTTTT. Encoded protein: CSARDGGLANEKLFF.

The sample holds many counts of this clonotype. This chain links TRBV20-1 with TRBJ2-6; TRBD1 aligns across 7 bases. V trimming: 4 bases; J trimming: 0 bases; junction bases outside the gene matches: 12. The CDR3 totals 18 residues. The germline CDR1 and CDR2 sequences are DFQATT and SNEGSKA (reference sequence). In nucleotides, the CDR3 is TGCAGTGCTACAGGGGGTACTTCCATTAGCTCTGGGGCCAACGTCCTGACTTTC. Translated: CSATGGTSISSGANVLTF.

Ten or more counts support this clonotype. The chain couples TRBV20-1 to TRBJ2-2, with D perhaps TRBD2 (6 bases). Deletions cut 6 bases from V and 2 bases from J, with 10 bases between. Germline V gene lookup returns CDR1 DFQATT and CDR2 SNEGSKA (reference sequence). This CDR3 has 13 residues. This CDR3 reads CSAEGPNTGELFF. CDR3 nucleotides: TGCAGTGCGGAGGGGCCCAACACCGGGGAGCTGTTTTTT.

Worth noting for this clonotype: A read error is possible here, since a much larger clone lies one base away. This chain links TRBV7-9 with TRBJ2-1; TRBD1 matches at 8 bases. This CDR3 is built from 16 residues. J lost 3 bases, V lost 5 bases, and 9 bases had no gene match. The germline CDR1 and CDR2 sequences are SEHNR and FQNEAQ (reference sequence). The CDR3 sequence: CASSKEDRGYYNEQFF. The CDR3, as DNA: TGTGCCAGCAGCAAGGAAGACAGGGGATACTACAATGAGCAGTTCTTC.

Worth noting for this clonotype: At one boundary the junction diverges from the germline segment, which might be a read error. The gene calls are TRBV9 and TRBJ2-5, with a weak D call TRBD2 (5 bases). Per germline, CDR1 SGDLS and CDR2 YYNGEE. The CDR3 sequence is 14 residues long. The CDR3 DNA reads TGTGTCAGCAGCGTAGAAAAAGTGGGAGTGACCCAGTACTTC. Residues: CVSSVEKVGVTQYF.

The table lists this clonotype with a few counts. This chain connects TRBV20-1 to TRBJ2-5; D tentatively fits TRBD1 or TRBD2 (6 bases each). This CDR3 has 15 amino acids. CDR1 DFQATT and CDR2 SNEGSKA come from the germline V gene (reference sequence). The germline V and J ends were trimmed by 4 bases and 4 bases, with 19 bases remaining between them. The CDR3 loop reads CSAKSLGRGRETQYF. The CDR3, as DNA: TGCAGTGCTAAGAGCTTGGGCCGGGGGCGAGAGACCCAGTACTTC.

The sample holds a few counts of this clonotype. The genes are TRBV7-3 and TRBJ2-1; TRBD1 or TRBD2 may be the D gene (7 bases each). This CDR3 has 14 amino acids. V was pared by 5 bases and J by 15 bases, with 23 bases between. CDR1 SGHTA and CDR2 FQGTGA come from the germline V gene. In nucleotides, the CDR3 is TGTGCCAGCAGCGAAACACGGGACAGCGGGATCGGGTTCTTC. Its translation is CASSETRDSGIGFF.

This chain joins TRBV5-1 and TRBJ1-2; no reliable D call. CDR1 is SGHRS and CDR2 is YFSETQ in the germline V gene. The CDR3 has 14 residues. V was cut by 4 bases and J by 4 bases, with 14 bases left in between. CDR3 protein: CASSLHGSSYGYTF. In DNA, the CDR3 is TGCGCCAGCAGCCTCCACGGGAGCTCCTATGGCTACACCTTC.

This clonotype was seen only a few times. The gene calls are TRBV28 and TRBJ1-3, with D tentatively TRBD1 (5 bases). The CDR3 contains 16 residues. The germline V gene encodes CDR1 MDHEN and CDR2 SYDVKM. Trimming pared 5 bases from V and 4 bases from J, leaving 18 bases between. In nucleotides, the CDR3 is TGTGCCAGCAGTGCTACAGGTCTAAACTCGGGAAACACCATATATTTT. This codes for CASSATGLNSGNTIYF.

This clonotype was found many times. The chain has TRBV9 and TRBJ1-2; 8 bases are a match to TRBD1. Germline CDR1 is SGDLS and CDR2 is YYNGEE. The CDR3 has 16 amino acids. V shed 0 bases and J 7 bases; nucleotides not matched to a gene: 11. CDR3 coding DNA: TGTGCCAGCAGCGTAGAGGGGAACAGGGGGAATGGTGGCTACACCTTC. Residues: CASSVEGNRGNGGYTF.

This clonotype was counted at least ten times. The V gene is TRBV15, the J gene TRBJ2-7, with TRBD1 matching over 7 bases. CDR3 size: 17 residues. J lost 5 bases, V lost 4 bases, and 17 bases had no gene match. Germline CDR1 LNHNV, CDR2 YYDKDF (reference sequence). CDR3 residues: CATSNDPTETGRHEQYF. In nucleotides, the CDR3 is TGTGCCACCAGCAATGACCCAACCGAGACAGGGCGACACGAGCAGTACTTC.

There are many counts of this clonotype. V gene TRBV12-3 or TRBV12-4 combines with J gene TRBJ2-1; 7 bases line up with TRBD2. J lost 6 bases, V lost 6 bases, and 11 bases had no gene match. The CDR3 has 15 residues. CDR3 bases: TGTGCCAGCAGCAAACCAGCGGGACGACCCAATGAGCAGTTCTTC. Its translation: CASSKPAGRPNEQFF.

This clonotype has more than one count but fewer than ten. The V and J genes are TRBV18 and TRBJ2-3; maybe TRBD1 (5 bases). From germline, CDR1 is KGHSH and CDR2 LQKENI. Trimming removed 2 bases at V and 2 bases at J, with 5 bases between. This CDR3 has 13 residues. The CDR3 loop is CASSPGATDTQYF. In nucleotides, the CDR3 is TGTGCCAGCTCACCAGGGGCCACAGATACGCAGTATTTT. Full variable domain (missing parts from reference TRBV18 and TRBJ2-3): NAGVMQNPRHLVRRRGQEARLRCSPMKGHSHVYWYRQLPEEGLKFMVYLQKENIIDESGMPKERFSAEFPKEGPSILRIQQVVRGDSAAYFCASSPGATDTQYFGPGTRLTVL.